This T cell receptor (beta chain) was sequenced for a study of shared clonotypes between healthy human individuals. The wider study: Researchers assigned three CD4 naive, three CD4 memory, two CD8 naive and one CD8 memory plate to each donor.

This table comes from immunoSEQ multiplex PCR, and its TCRdb copy is limited to in-frame clones, with some not included. The sample lists 2 million to 2.5 million clones, nearly 97% occurring once. Trimming shortened V by 1 base and J by 5 bases, and 12 bases separated the two germline ends. The CDR3 runs to 15 residues. CDR1 and CDR2 (germline): SGHTA, FQGNSA. Sequenced material: naive CD4+ T cells sorted from blood. Subset meaning: CD45RA+ positively selected. The chain uses TRBV7-2 and TRBJ1-5; a possible D gene is TRBD1 (5 bases). This sequence was found in a man between 18 and 29 years old in good health. The CDR3 DNA is TGTGCCAGCAGCTTAGGCTTCGGGGGGGATCAGCCCCAGCATTTT. Its translation: CASSLGFGGDQPQHF.